This T cell receptor (beta chain) emerged from a study of cytomegalovirus exposure and HLA in healthy donors. Study results and limitations: The study designated fewer than 200 TCR beta chains cytomegalovirus-associated.

In regard to this clone: Its antigen is unidentified.

Amplification used 60 Vbeta primers and 13 Jbeta primers. The method was immunoSEQ multiplex PCR; TCRdb's version includes in-frame clones alone and lacks a portion of them. The sample has about 67,000 clones; approximately 67% are singletons. This CDR3 spans 15 amino acids. CDR1 and CDR2 (germline): SEHNR, FQNEAQ (reference sequence). V lost 5 bases and J lost 10; bases outside the gene matches: 10. The sample was PBMCs. This TCR was sampled from a woman in her twenties or thirties in good health and CMV-seronegative. The chain has TRBV7-9 and TRBJ1-6; TRBD1 matches at 8 bases. The CDR3 nucleotides are TGTGCCAGCAGCCTCTCCGGACAGGGATCGTCACCCCTCCACTTT. Its protein is CASSLSGQGSSPLHF.